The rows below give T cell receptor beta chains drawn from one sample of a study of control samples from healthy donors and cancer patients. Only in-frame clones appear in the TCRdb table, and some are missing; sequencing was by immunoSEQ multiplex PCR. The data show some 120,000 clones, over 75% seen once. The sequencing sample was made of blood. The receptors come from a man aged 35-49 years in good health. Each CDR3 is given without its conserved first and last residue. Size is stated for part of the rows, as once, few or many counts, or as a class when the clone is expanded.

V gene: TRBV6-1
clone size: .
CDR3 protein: ASSEQHQETQY

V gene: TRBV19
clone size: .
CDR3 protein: ASSVSWQNTEAF

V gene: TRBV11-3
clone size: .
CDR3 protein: ASSFGRTAKNIQY

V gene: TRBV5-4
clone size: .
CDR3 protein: ASSPGTDYQPQH

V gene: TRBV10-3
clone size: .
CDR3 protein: AISESGGRGNEQY

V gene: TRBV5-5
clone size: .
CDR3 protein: ASSGVTGTDTQY

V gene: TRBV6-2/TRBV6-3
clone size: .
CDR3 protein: ASSPHFPGTNYGYT

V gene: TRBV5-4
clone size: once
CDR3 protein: ASSLDRKNIQY

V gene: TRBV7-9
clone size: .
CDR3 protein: ASSPLGQGPTDTQY

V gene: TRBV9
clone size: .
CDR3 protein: ASSVGGTSGGWSTDTQY

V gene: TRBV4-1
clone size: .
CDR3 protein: ASSAGQGARGEKLF

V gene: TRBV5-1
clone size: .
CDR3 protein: ASSFGQEGGPQH

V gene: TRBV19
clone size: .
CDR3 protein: ASSIGGEQY

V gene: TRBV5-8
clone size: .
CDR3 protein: ASSFVTKLF

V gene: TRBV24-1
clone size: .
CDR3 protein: ATSEGRRELF

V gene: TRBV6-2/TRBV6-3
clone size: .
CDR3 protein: ASSWQDRGLAGELRQY

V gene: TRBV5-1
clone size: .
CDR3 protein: ASSLEGAYSYNEQF

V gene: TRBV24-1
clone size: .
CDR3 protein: ATSDHTSGGAYNEQF

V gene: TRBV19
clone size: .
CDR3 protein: ASSPEGQRTGYTEAF

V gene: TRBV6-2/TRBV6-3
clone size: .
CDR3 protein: ASSYSRVNTEAF

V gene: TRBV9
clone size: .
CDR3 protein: ASSVDGQGSSPLH

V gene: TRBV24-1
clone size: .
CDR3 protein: ATSDLTGYTQY

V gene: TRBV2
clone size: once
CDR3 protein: ASTGTGDRNSPLH

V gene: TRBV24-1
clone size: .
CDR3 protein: ATSDWAGTYGYT

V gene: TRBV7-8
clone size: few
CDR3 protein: ASTWGRRYGYT

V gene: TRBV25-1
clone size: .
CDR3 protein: ASSKQGYTEAF

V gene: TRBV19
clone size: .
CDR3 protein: ASSISKPTEAF

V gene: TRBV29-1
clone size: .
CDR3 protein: SSRVLTYNEQF

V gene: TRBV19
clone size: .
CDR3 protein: ASSLGNYGYT

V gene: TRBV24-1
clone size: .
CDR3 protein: ATAVTGGTGELF

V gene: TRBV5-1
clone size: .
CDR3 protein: ASSGGLLRRDTQY

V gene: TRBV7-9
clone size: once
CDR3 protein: ASSQTAVPNEQF

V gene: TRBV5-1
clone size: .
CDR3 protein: ASSLGQGISYNEQF

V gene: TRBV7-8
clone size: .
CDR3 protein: ASSLAHGLSNQPQH

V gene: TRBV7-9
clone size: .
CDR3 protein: ASSPEGRLYEQY

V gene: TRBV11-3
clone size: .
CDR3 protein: ASSLTGQGDHEQY

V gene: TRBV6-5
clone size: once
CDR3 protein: ASSFGGGAYGEQF

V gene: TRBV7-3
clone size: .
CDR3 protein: ASSSHLSMTTEAF

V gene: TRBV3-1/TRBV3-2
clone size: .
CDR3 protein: ASSKGAQVDNEQF

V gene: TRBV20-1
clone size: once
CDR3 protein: SASAGGRGNTIY

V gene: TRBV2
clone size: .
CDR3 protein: ASSEPGYT

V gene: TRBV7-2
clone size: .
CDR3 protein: ASSLLGGANEKLF

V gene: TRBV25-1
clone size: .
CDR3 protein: ASRGRTGENEKLF

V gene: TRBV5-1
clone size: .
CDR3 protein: ASSTGQGSPDTQY

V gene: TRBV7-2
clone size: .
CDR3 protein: ASAPLRPGELF

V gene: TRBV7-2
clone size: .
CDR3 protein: ASSLVRIGTEAF

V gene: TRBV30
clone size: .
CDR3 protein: ARSGTGVFNYGYT